This TCR beta chain was captured in a study of blood T cell repertoires in COVID-19. Study-level information: The samples span acute and convalescent COVID-19 from the United States, Italy and Spain. PBMCs, B-cell-depleted T cells, or T cells were the source of the cDNA or gDNA that made up the material.

In the original workflow: Estimates of nucleated cell counts were drawn from the amplification of reference gene primers. TCRdb's copy holds only in-frame clones and misses some; the assay was immunoSEQ multiplex PCR. V, J and clone size reflect that table, while D and trimming were determined from the DNA. The sample holds about 120,000 clones; just under 90% are singletons and the top ten take approximately 2.3%. Between the trimmed V and J ends, which lost 5 bases and 4 bases, there was a span of 8 bases. Germline V CDR1 and CDR2: SGHAT, FQNNGV. This CDR3 has 12 amino acids. V and J are TRBV11-2 and TRBJ1-2, with D perhaps TRBD1 (5 bases). Sequencing used peripheral blood. The sequence was obtained from a woman between 45 and 60 years old with acute or convalescent COVID-19. The CDR3 bases are TGTGCCAGCAGCGCAGGGTTCTATGGCTACACCTTC. It is translated as CASSAGFYGYTF.